These T cell receptor beta chains were read from a single sample in a study of cytomegalovirus exposure and HLA in healthy donors. The protocol was immunoSEQ multiplex PCR, while the TCRdb copy is restricted to in-frame clones and leaves out a portion. Of around 170,000 clones in the sample, around 77% were seen once. The specimen was PBMCs. The source of these receptors is a man in his 60s in good health and CMV-seronegative. CDR3s include the opening cysteine and the closing phenylalanine or tryptophan. Each record gives: CDR3 protein, CDR3 DNA, D gene, J gene, V gene, clone size. D genes are given only for firm matches. Clone size is shown for a subset of rows, as once, few, many or a class of expanded clone.

CDR3: CAWSTTGYEQYF
DNA: TGTGCCTGGAGTACGACAGGTTACGAGCAGTACTTC
D: -
J: TRBJ2-7
V: TRBV30
size: -

CDR3: CASSLSAGAGYEQYF
DNA: TGTGCCAGCAGCTTATCAGCGGGAGCTGGCTACGAGCAGTACTTC
D: TRBD2
J: TRBJ2-7
V: TRBV11-1
size: -

CDR3: CASSSGGSNTEAFF
DNA: TGTGCCAGCAGCTCCGGCGGATCGAACACTGAAGCTTTCTTT
D: -
J: TRBJ1-1
V: TRBV11-3
size: -

CDR3: CASSLEGGARSTPYGYTF
DNA: TGTGCCAGTAGTCTCGAGGGGGGGGCCAGATCAACACCCTATGGCTACACCTTC
D: -
J: TRBJ1-2
V: TRBV19
size: -

CDR3: CASSAGGEPYNEQFF
DNA: TGTGCCAGCAGCGCTGGAGGAGAGCCGTACAATGAGCAGTTCTTC
D: -
J: TRBJ2-1
V: TRBV5-4
size: -

CDR3: CASSLSGQNTGELFF
DNA: TGCGCCAGCAGCTTGTCTGGGCAGAACACCGGGGAGCTGTTTTTT
D: -
J: TRBJ2-2
V: TRBV5-1
size: -

CDR3: CASSLWGTGNQPQHF
DNA: TGTGCCAGCAGTTTATGGGGGACAGGGAATCAGCCCCAGCATTTT
D: TRBD1
J: TRBJ1-5
V: TRBV27
size: -

CDR3: CASSQGALWRAFF
DNA: TGTGCCAGCAGCCAGGGGGCCCTTTGGAGAGCTTTCTTT
D: TRBD1
J: TRBJ1-1
V: TRBV6-1
size: few

CDR3: CASSLGDRGSDTQYF
DNA: TGTGCCAGCAGCTTAGGGGACAGGGGGTCAGATACGCAGTATTTT
D: TRBD1
J: TRBJ2-3
V: TRBV7-3
size: -

CDR3: CASSESGTYTYEQYF
DNA: TGTGCCAGCAGTGAATCCGGGACTTATACCTACGAGCAGTACTTC
D: -
J: TRBJ2-7
V: TRBV2
size: -

CDR3: CASSVSANTGELFF
DNA: TGTGCCAGCAGCGTTTCCGCGAACACCGGGGAGCTGTTTTTT
D: -
J: TRBJ2-2
V: TRBV9
size: -

CDR3: CASSSGLAVSTDTQYF
DNA: TGCGCCAGCAGCTCGGGACTAGCGGTGAGCACAGATACGCAGTATTTT
D: TRBD2
J: TRBJ2-3
V: TRBV5-1
size: -

CDR3: CASTKTGGDYGYTF
DNA: TGTGCCAGCACTAAGACAGGGGGCGACTATGGCTACACCTTC
D: TRBD1
J: TRBJ1-2
V: TRBV6-4
size: -

CDR3: CSGPRGSSYEQYF
DNA: TGCAGCGGCCCTCGCGGGAGCTCCTACGAGCAGTACTTC
D: TRBD2
J: TRBJ2-7
V: TRBV29-1
size: -

CDR3: CAWSREGSNQPQNF
DNA: TGTGCCTGGAGCCGGGAGGGGAGCAATCAGCCCCAGAATTTT
D: -
J: TRBJ1-5
V: TRBV30
size: -

CDR3: CASSFLDSSYEQYF
DNA: TGTGCCAGCAGTTTCCTGGACAGCTCCTACGAGCAGTACTTC
D: -
J: TRBJ2-7
V: TRBV6-6
size: many

CDR3: CASSPNLNRDIMRTEAFF
DNA: TGTGCCAGCAGCCCGAACCTGAACCGGGACATAATGCGAACTGAAGCTTTCTTT
D: -
J: TRBJ1-1
V: TRBV4-2
size: -

CDR3: CASSDVRSSYEQYF
DNA: TGTGCCAGCAGTGATGTGAGAAGCTCCTACGAGCAGTACTTC
D: -
J: TRBJ2-7
V: TRBV25-1
size: -

CDR3: CASRQGWGPYEQYF
DNA: TGTGCCAGCAGACAGGGTTGGGGCCCATACGAGCAGTACTTC
D: -
J: TRBJ2-7
V: TRBV6-5
size: -

CDR3: CASSGTGANYGYTF
DNA: TGTGCCAGCAGCGGGACAGGTGCTAACTATGGCTACACCTTC
D: TRBD1
J: TRBJ1-2
V: TRBV2
size: -

CDR3: CASRIQGARGYTF
DNA: TGTGCCAGCAGGATACAGGGGGCGCGTGGCTACACCTTC
D: TRBD1
J: TRBJ1-2
V: TRBV5-6
size: -

CDR3: CASSGGGTGSTEAFF
DNA: TGTGCCAGCAGCGGAGGTGGGACAGGGAGCACTGAAGCTTTCTTT
D: TRBD1
J: TRBJ1-1
V: TRBV7-2
size: -

CDR3: CASSPGPQYKAGTEAFF
DNA: TGTGCCAGCAGTCCCGGCCCGCAATACAAGGCGGGTACTGAAGCTTTCTTT
D: -
J: TRBJ1-1
V: TRBV28
size: -

CDR3: CASSPPLGRAGRETQYF
DNA: TGTGCCAGCAGTCCCCCCCTCGGTCGGGCGGGCCGAGAGACCCAGTACTTC
D: -
J: TRBJ2-5
V: TRBV25-1
size: -

CDR3: CASSLQESDSSYNEQFF
DNA: TGTGCCAGCAGCTTACAAGAATCGGACAGCTCCTACAATGAGCAGTTCTTC
D: -
J: TRBJ2-1
V: TRBV7-9
size: few

CDR3: CASIAGQGYTF
DNA: TGTGCCAGCATAGCGGGACAAGGCTACACCTTC
D: -
J: TRBJ1-2
V: TRBV7-2
size: few

CDR3: CSVSGGNTEAFF
DNA: TGCAGCGTCTCCGGGGGGAACACTGAAGCTTTCTTT
D: -
J: TRBJ1-1
V: TRBV29-1
size: -

CDR3: CASRTGTGAARLDGEQYF
DNA: TGTGCCAGCAGGACCGGGACAGGGGCGGCCCGGTTGGACGGGGAGCAGTACTTC
D: TRBD1
J: TRBJ2-7
V: TRBV7-9
size: -

CDR3: CASSQDVGGPINQPQNF
DNA: TGCGCCAGCAGCCAAGATGTGGGGGGGCCCATCAATCAGCCCCAGAATTTT
D: -
J: TRBJ1-5
V: TRBV4-1
size: -

CDR3: CSVQARQANTEAFF
DNA: TGCAGCGTCCAGGCCCGACAGGCGAACACTGAAGCTTTCTTT
D: -
J: TRBJ1-1
V: TRBV29-1
size: -

CDR3: CASSLAGDVMGGYTF
DNA: TGCGCCAGCAGCTTGGCAGGGGATGTGATGGGTGGCTACACCTTC
D: -
J: TRBJ1-2
V: TRBV5-1
size: once